A selection of T cell receptor beta chains follows, all from one sample in a study of blood T cells in healthy people across ages. TCRdb re-analysed the 5' RACE reads in MiXCR, keeping a single row per CDR3 protein. The sample has about 930,000 distinct CDR3 sequences, about 28% seen once. This same sample was also part of a study on T cells of mothers and their children.

Specimen: blood. These receptors were collected from a woman aged 40 to 50 in good health. Each CDR3 is given with its conserved first and last residue. Each record gives: V gene, J gene, D gene, clone size, CDR3 length, CDR3 protein, CDR3 DNA. A D gene is named only where the DNA matches it firmly. Only part of the rows carry a size: once, few, many, or a class if the clone is expanded.

V gene: TRBV28; J gene: TRBJ1-1; D gene: TRBD1; clone size: NA; CDR3 length: 20; CDR3 protein: CASSFLHPGTGSELNTEAFF; CDR3 DNA: TGTGCCAGCAGTTTTCTTCATCCCGGGACAGGCTCAGAATTGAACACTGAAGCTTTCTTT
V gene: TRBV4-3; J gene: TRBJ2-1; D gene: NA; clone size: many; CDR3 length: 12; CDR3 protein: CASSHLYNEQFF; CDR3 DNA: TGCGCCAGCAGCCATCTATACAATGAGCAGTTCTTC
V gene: TRBV7-2; J gene: TRBJ1-1; D gene: TRBD1; clone size: few; CDR3 length: 15; CDR3 protein: CASSLGDRVLRGAFF; CDR3 DNA: TGTGCCAGCAGCTTAGGGGACAGGGTCCTCAGGGGAGCTTTCTTT
V gene: TRBV20-1; J gene: TRBJ2-3; D gene: TRBD1; clone size: many; CDR3 length: 14; CDR3 protein: CSAGDRALVNTQYF; CDR3 DNA: TGCAGTGCTGGGGACAGGGCATTGGTTAATACGCAGTATTTT
V gene: TRBV4-1; J gene: TRBJ1-3; D gene: TRBD1; clone size: NA; CDR3 length: 15; CDR3 protein: CASSHRQGPGNTIYF; CDR3 DNA: TGCGCCAGCAGCCACCGACAGGGGCCTGGAAACACCATATATTTT
V gene: TRBV2; J gene: TRBJ2-3; D gene: TRBD2; clone size: once; CDR3 length: 16; CDR3 protein: CASSEAAGGGPDTQYF; CDR3 DNA: TGTGCCAGCAGTGAAGCGGCGGGGGGGGGACCAGATACGCAGTATTTT
V gene: TRBV20-1; J gene: TRBJ1-4; D gene: TRBD1; clone size: NA; CDR3 length: 15; CDR3 protein: CSARHRGRRNEKLFF; CDR3 DNA: TGCAGTGCTAGACACAGGGGGCGACGGAATGAAAAACTGTTTTTT
V gene: TRBV9; J gene: TRBJ2-1; D gene: TRBD2; clone size: NA; CDR3 length: 15; CDR3 protein: CASSNSAGGFNEQFF; CDR3 DNA: TGTGCCAGCAGCAACAGTGCGGGGGGGTTTAATGAGCAGTTCTTC
V gene: TRBV6-6; J gene: TRBJ1-4; D gene: TRBD1; clone size: few; CDR3 length: 14; CDR3 protein: CASAGDSSNEKLFF; CDR3 DNA: TGTGCCAGCGCAGGGGACAGCTCTAATGAAAAACTGTTTTTT
V gene: TRBV29-1; J gene: TRBJ2-7; D gene: NA; clone size: NA; CDR3 length: 12; CDR3 protein: CSVEGGANEQYF; CDR3 DNA: TGCAGCGTTGAAGGGGGGGCCAACGAGCAGTACTTC
V gene: TRBV11-1; J gene: TRBJ1-2; D gene: TRBD1; clone size: NA; CDR3 length: 15; CDR3 protein: CASSFGDRGNYGYTF; CDR3 DNA: TGTGCCAGCAGCTTCGGAGACAGGGGCAACTATGGCTACACCTTC
V gene: TRBV3-1; J gene: TRBJ2-5; D gene: TRBD1; clone size: NA; CDR3 length: 12; CDR3 protein: CAGSPGTGRQYF; CDR3 DNA: TGTGCCGGCAGCCCCGGGACAGGGAGGCAGTACTTC
V gene: TRBV15; J gene: TRBJ1-1; D gene: NA; clone size: NA; CDR3 length: 16; CDR3 protein: CATSRERRAGHTEAFF; CDR3 DNA: TGTGCCACCAGCAGAGAACGGAGGGCAGGGCACACTGAAGCTTTCTTT
V gene: TRBV27; J gene: TRBJ2-3; D gene: NA; clone size: NA; CDR3 length: 16; CDR3 protein: CASSLSNRATTDTQYF; CDR3 DNA: TGTGCCAGCAGTTTATCGAACAGGGCGACCACAGATACGCAGTATTTT
V gene: TRBV18; J gene: TRBJ1-1; D gene: TRBD1; clone size: NA; CDR3 length: 15; CDR3 protein: CASSTGGGEATEAFF; CDR3 DNA: TGTGCCAGCTCAACGGGAGGGGGCGAGGCCACTGAAGCTTTCTTT
V gene: TRBV7-2; J gene: TRBJ1-2; D gene: NA; clone size: NA; CDR3 length: 16; CDR3 protein: CASSLAEGARFYGYTF; CDR3 DNA: TGTGCCAGCAGCTTAGCTGAAGGGGCCAGGTTCTATGGCTACACCTTC
V gene: TRBV5-4; J gene: TRBJ2-1; D gene: NA; clone size: many; CDR3 length: 13; CDR3 protein: CASSPDPYNEQFF; CDR3 DNA: TGTGCCAGCAGCCCTGACCCTTACAATGAGCAGTTCTTC
V gene: TRBV20-1; J gene: TRBJ2-5; D gene: NA; clone size: NA; CDR3 length: 13; CDR3 protein: CSARARRGETQYF; CDR3 DNA: TGCAGTGCTAGAGCGCGGAGAGGCGAGACCCAGTACTTC
V gene: TRBV5-5; J gene: TRBJ2-7; D gene: TRBD1; clone size: many; CDR3 length: 13; CDR3 protein: CASSYQGAYEQYF; CDR3 DNA: TGTGCCAGCAGCTACCAGGGGGCATACGAGCAGTACTTC
V gene: TRBV4-1; J gene: TRBJ2-1; D gene: TRBD2; clone size: NA; CDR3 length: 16; CDR3 protein: CASSQGLAVSYNEQFF; CDR3 DNA: TGCGCCAGCAGCCAAGGACTAGCGGTATCCTACAATGAGCAGTTCTTC
V gene: TRBV6-5; J gene: TRBJ2-7; D gene: NA; clone size: once; CDR3 length: 15; CDR3 protein: CASRDGIVGFYEQYF; CDR3 DNA: TGTGCCAGCAGGGACGGGATAGTAGGTTTTTACGAGCAGTACTTC
V gene: TRBV5-1; J gene: TRBJ2-1; D gene: TRBD2; clone size: many; CDR3 length: 15; CDR3 protein: CASSLERGGKDEQFF; CDR3 DNA: TGCGCCAGCAGCTTGGAGCGGGGGGGCAAGGATGAGCAGTTCTTC
V gene: TRBV20-1; J gene: TRBJ2-1; D gene: NA; clone size: few; CDR3 length: 12; CDR3 protein: CSAPIGANEQFF; CDR3 DNA: TGCAGTGCTCCCATCGGGGCGAATGAGCAGTTCTTC
V gene: TRBV28; J gene: TRBJ2-7; D gene: TRBD2; clone size: NA; CDR3 length: 16; CDR3 protein: CASSLFGQRENREQYF; CDR3 DNA: TGTGCCAGCAGTTTATTCGGACAGCGGGAGAACCGCGAGCAGTACTTC
V gene: TRBV7-2; J gene: TRBJ1-1; D gene: NA; clone size: few; CDR3 length: 15; CDR3 protein: CASSLQGLPNTEAFF; CDR3 DNA: TGTGCCAGCAGCTTACAGGGGTTGCCGAACACTGAAGCTTTCTTT
V gene: TRBV29-1; J gene: TRBJ2-3; D gene: NA; clone size: few; CDR3 length: 12; CDR3 protein: CSVEFSSDTQYF; CDR3 DNA: TGCAGCGTTGAGTTTTCTTCAGATACGCAGTATTTT
V gene: TRBV6-1; J gene: TRBJ1-5; D gene: TRBD1; clone size: NA; CDR3 length: 13; CDR3 protein: CASRATGVQPQHF; CDR3 DNA: TGTGCCAGCAGGGCTACAGGGGTTCAGCCCCAGCATTTT